The following is a T cell receptor beta chain sequence with its context. Its specificity is unknown. The source of the sample is a study of CD8 T cells in ankylosing spondylitis. Notes on the study in general: Blood of patients with ankylosing spondylitis appeared to be characterized by a TCR beta motif of eight highly homologous variants.

Preparation of TCR beta libraries was done by quantitative 5'-RACE with molecular barcodes. In TCRdb, the 5' RACE reads were re-called with MiXCR into one record per CDR3 protein. The repertoire holds hundreds of thousands of distinct CDR3 sequences, roughly 18% seen once, with about 42% in the top ten. This TCR was recovered from a male donor with ankylosing spondylitis. Sequenced sample: blood, either unsorted or a sorted T cell fraction (not recorded which).

CDR3 protein: CASSLSTGTRNEQFF. The CDR3 region has the DNA TGTGCCAGCAGCTTGTCAACAGGTACTCGCAATGAGCAGTTCTTC. The genes are TRBV11-3 and TRBJ2-1; the D gene is possibly TRBD1 (5 bases). Trimming pared 3 bases from V and 6 bases from J, leaving 15 bases between. The CDR3 covers 15 residues. In germline, CDR1 is SGHNT, CDR2 YENEEA.